The source of this T cell receptor (beta chain) is a study of T-cell reconstitution after alpha-beta-depleted transplantation in children. Notes on the study in general: By about two months after transplant, alpha-beta T cells reportedly arose from several hundred graft clones that had expanded. Surviving recipient T cells and thymic progenitors accounted for the high day-60 TCRbeta diversity observed in some patients.

Worth noting for this clonotype: Its antigen is not known. This may stem from a read error, because a much larger clone lies one nucleotide away.

This CDR3 has 16 amino acids. Losses at the gene ends were 2 bases for V and 12 bases for J; bases not matched to a gene: 11. CDR1 and CDR2 from the germline V gene are SGHRS and YFSETQ. The TCRbeta library was prepared with unique molecular identifiers. TCRdb processed the PCR reads anew with MiXCR; each CDR3 protein has one entry. Of hundreds of thousands of distinct CDR3 sequences listed, about an eighth are singletons. The clonotype originates from a girl aged 2 to 10 with congenital amegakaryocytic thrombocytopenia, due to receive a stem cell transplant. The rearrangement joins TRBV5-1 to TRBJ2-1; 13 bases agree with TRBD2. The material was PBMCs, obtained before TCRalphabeta/CD19-depleted stem cell transplant. CDR3 sequence (DNA): TGCGCCAGCAGCTTCTCCGGGACTAGCGGGGCTCGGGCGCAGTTCTTC. Protein product: CASSFSGTSGARAQFF.